The present TCR beta chain was sequenced within a study of brain T cells in children with intractable seizures. V gave up 1 base and J gave up 4 bases, with 10 bases separating them. Germline V gene sequence: CDR1 SEHNR, CDR2 FQNEAQ (reference sequence). The CDR3 is made up of 14 amino acids. Profiled with immunoSEQ multiplex PCR; TCRdb holds only in-frame clones, not every one. The table shows about 340,000 clones, with over 90% occurring only once. Noted time point: blood from clinic visit 5 months post-surgery; TSC patient then seizure free. The receptor was derived from a boy under two years old with tuberous sclerosis and intractable seizures. The chain carries TRBV7-9 and TRBJ1-2; D uncertain. The source was peripheral blood, collected roughly 5 months after surgery. The CDR3 sequence is CASSLERATYGYTF. DNA for the CDR3: TGTGCCAGCAGCTTAGAGAGAGCTACCTATGGCTACACCTTC.